The TCR beta chain described here comes from a study of blood T cell repertoires in COVID-19. About the research overall: Donors in the United States, Italy and Spain gave samples during acute or convalescent COVID-19. PBMCs, B-cell-depleted T cells, or T cells provided the cDNA or gDNA that made up the material.

Sequencing was performed with immunoSEQ multiplex PCR; in TCRdb, only in-frame clones are kept and a portion is missing. Altogether 70,000 or so clones are present, approximately 85% being singletons, with the ten largest covering roughly 35%. Sample: peripheral blood. The sequence was obtained from a woman of 80 years or more with active or convalescent COVID-19.

Written as DNA, the CDR3 is TGTGCCAGTAGTAGGGACAGAGGCTTCTATGGCTACACCTTC. Its protein product is CASSRDRGFYGYTF. The chain combines TRBV19 with TRBJ1-2; 7 bases agree with TRBD1. The CDR3 has 14 residues. Trimming took 4 bases from V and 4 from J; bases not matched to a gene: 6. Germline CDR1 is LNHDA and CDR2 is SQIVND (reference sequence).